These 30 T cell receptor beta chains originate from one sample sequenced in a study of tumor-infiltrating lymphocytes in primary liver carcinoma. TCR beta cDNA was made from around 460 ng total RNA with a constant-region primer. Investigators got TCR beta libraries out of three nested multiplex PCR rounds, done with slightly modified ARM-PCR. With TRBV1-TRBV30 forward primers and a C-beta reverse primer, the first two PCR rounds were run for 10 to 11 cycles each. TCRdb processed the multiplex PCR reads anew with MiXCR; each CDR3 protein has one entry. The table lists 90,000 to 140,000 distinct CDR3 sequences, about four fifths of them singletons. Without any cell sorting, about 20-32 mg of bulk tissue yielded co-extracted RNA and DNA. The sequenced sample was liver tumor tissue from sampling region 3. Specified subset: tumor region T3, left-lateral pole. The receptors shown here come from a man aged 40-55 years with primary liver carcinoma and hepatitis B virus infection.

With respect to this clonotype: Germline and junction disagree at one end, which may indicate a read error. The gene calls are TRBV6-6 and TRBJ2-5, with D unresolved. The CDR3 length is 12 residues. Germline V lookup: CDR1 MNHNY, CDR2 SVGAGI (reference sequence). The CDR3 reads CASSPAAEIQYF. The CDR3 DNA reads TGTGCCAGCAGCCCTGCCGCGGAGATCCAGTACTTC.

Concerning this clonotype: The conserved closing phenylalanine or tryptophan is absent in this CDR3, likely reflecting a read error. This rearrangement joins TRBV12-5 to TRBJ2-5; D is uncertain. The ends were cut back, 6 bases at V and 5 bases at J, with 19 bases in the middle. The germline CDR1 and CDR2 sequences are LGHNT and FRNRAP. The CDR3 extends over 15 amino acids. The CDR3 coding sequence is TGTGCTAGTGGCCCGAAAAGGAGCGAAGGGGAGACCCAGTACCTC. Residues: CASGPKRSEGETQYL.

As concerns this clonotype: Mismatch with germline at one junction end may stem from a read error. Here the CDR3 DNA reads TGCGCCAGCAGCCAAGAGCCCCAAGCGAGAGGTTTGGATGAGCATTTCTTC. Translated: CASSQEPQARGLDEHFF. This chain joins TRBV4-3 and TRBJ2-1; D not certain. The CDR3 contains 17 residues. Germline loops: CDR1 LGHNA, CDR2 YSLEER.

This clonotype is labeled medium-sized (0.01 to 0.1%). The CDR3 loop is CASSSGDSNTEAFF. The CDR3 DNA reads TGTGCCAGCAGTTCAGGGGATTCGAACACTGAAGCTTTCTTT. The chain employs TRBV12-3 or TRBV12-4 and TRBJ1-1; D is possibly TRBD1 (6 bases). CDR3 size: 14 residues. V was shortened by 4 bases and J by 1 base, with 10 bases between the two germline ends.

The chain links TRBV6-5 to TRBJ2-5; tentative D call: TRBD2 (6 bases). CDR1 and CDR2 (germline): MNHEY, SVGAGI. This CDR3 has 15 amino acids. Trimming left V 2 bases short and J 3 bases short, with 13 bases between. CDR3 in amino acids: CASSYAGLVEETQYF. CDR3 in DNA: TGTGCCAGCAGTTACGCGGGATTGGTAGAAGAGACCCAGTACTTC.

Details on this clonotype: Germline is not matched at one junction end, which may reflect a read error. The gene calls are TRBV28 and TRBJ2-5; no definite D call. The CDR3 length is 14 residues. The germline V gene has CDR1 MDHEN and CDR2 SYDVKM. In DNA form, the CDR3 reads TGTGCCAGCAGTTTTCGTCAGGTCCAAGAGACCCAGTGCTTC. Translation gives CASSFRQVQETQCF. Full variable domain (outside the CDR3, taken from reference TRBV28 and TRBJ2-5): DVKVTQSSRYLVKRTGEKVFLECVQDMDHENMFWYRQDPGLGLRLIYFSYDVKMKEKGDIPEGYSVSREKKERFSLILESASTNQTSMYLCASSFRQVQETQCFGPGTRLLVL.

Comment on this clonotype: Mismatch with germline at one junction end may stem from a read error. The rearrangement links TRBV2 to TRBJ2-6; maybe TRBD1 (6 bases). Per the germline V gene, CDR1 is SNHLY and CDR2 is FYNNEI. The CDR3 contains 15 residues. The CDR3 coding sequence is TGTGCCAGCTTGTTTCGACAGGCTGGGGCCGACGTCCTGGCTTTC. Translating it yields CASLFRQAGADVLAF. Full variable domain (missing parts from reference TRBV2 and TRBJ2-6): EPEVTQTPSHQVTQMGQEVILRCVPISNHLYFYWYRQILGQKVEFLVSFYNNEISEKSEIFDDQFSVERPDGSNFTLKIRSTKLEDSAMYFCASLFRQAGADVLAFGAGSRLTVL.

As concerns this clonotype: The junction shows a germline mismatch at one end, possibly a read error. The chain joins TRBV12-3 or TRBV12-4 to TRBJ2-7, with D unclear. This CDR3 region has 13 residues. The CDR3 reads CASSGDTSYEQCF. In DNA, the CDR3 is TGTGCTAGCAGTGGTGACACCAGCTACGAGCAGTGCTTC.

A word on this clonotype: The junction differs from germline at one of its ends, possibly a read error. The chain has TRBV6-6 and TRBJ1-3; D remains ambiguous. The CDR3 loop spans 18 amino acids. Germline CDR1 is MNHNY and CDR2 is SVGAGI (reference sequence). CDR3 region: CANSYGLLGAPSGNTIYF. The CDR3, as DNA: TGTGCCAACAGTTACGGATTACTGGGAGCCCCTTCTGGAAACACCATATACTTT.

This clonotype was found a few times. The CDR3 region is CASSLSLGGRIATKHTQYF. In DNA form, the CDR3 reads TGTGCCAGCAGTTTATCTTTGGGGGGTCGGATCGCTACAAAGCATACGCAGTATTTT. The rearrangement links TRBV11-2 to TRBJ2-3; TRBD2 is a possible D gene (6 bases). Germline loops: CDR1 SGHAT, CDR2 FQNNGV. The CDR3 is 19 amino acids. V dropped 6 bases and J dropped 7 bases, with 32 bases sitting between them.

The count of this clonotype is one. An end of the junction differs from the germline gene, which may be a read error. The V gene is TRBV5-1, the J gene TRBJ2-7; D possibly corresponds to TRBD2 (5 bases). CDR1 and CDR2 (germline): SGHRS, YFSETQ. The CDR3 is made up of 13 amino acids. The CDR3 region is CASSLDPGSEQYF. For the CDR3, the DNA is TGCGCCAGCAGTTTGGACCCGGGGAGCGAGCAGTACTTC.

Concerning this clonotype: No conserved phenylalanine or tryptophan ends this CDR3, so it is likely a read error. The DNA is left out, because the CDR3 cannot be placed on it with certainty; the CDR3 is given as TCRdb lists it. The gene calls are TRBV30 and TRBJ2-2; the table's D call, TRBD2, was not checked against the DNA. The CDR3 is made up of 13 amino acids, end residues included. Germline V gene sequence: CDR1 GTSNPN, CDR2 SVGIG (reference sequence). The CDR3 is CARSASGSRELFI.

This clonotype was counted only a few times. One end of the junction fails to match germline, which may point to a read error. In nucleotides, the CDR3 is TGTGCCAGCAGTTTAGACGTCTCGAATAATGAGCAGTTCTTC. Translated: CASSLDVSNNEQFF. V gene TRBV11-3 combines with J gene TRBJ2-1; D remains ambiguous. CDR3 length: 14 residues. Looked up from germline, CDR1 is SGHNT and CDR2 is YENEEA. The full variable domain, in which reference TRBV11-3 and TRBJ2-1 provide the parts outside the CDR3, is EAGVVQSPRYKIIEKKQPVAFWCNPISGHNTLYWYLQNLGQGPELLIRYENEEAVDDSQLPKDRFSAERLKGVDSTLKIQPAELGDSAVYLCASSLDVSNNEQFFGPGTRLTVL.

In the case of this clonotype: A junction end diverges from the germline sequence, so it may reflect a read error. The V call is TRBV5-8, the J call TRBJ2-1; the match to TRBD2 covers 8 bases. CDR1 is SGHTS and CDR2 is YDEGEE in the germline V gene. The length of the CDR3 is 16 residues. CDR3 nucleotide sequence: TGTACCAGCAGCTCGGGACTAGTGGGAATATACAATGAGCAGTTCTTC. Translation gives CTSSSGLVGIYNEQFF.

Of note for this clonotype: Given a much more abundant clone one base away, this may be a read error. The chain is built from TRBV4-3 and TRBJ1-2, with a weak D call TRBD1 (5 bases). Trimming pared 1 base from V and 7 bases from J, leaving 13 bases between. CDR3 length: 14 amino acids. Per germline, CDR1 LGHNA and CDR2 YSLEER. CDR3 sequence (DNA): TGCGCCAGCAGCCAAGCCTGGCCGGGGCCTGGCTACACCTTC. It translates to CASSQAWPGPGYTF.

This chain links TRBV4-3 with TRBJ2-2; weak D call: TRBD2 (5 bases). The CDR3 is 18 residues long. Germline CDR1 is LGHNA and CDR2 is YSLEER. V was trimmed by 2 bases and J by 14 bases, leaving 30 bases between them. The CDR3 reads CASSQLVGPGSDTVDLFF. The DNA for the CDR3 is TGCGCCAGCAGCCAACTGGTCGGCCCGGGATCCGACACCGTGGACCTGTTTTTT.

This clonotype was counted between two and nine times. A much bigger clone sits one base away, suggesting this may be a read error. Written as DNA, the CDR3 is TGTGCCAGCAGTCACCTATTAGGGGACTACGAGCAGTACTTC. It is translated as CASSHLLGDYEQYF. V usage is TRBV28 and J usage is TRBJ2-7; maybe TRBD1 (5 bases). The CDR3 loop spans 14 amino acids. Trimming took 5 bases from V and 3 from J, leaving 14 bases between them. The germline CDR1 and CDR2 sequences are MDHEN and SYDVKM.

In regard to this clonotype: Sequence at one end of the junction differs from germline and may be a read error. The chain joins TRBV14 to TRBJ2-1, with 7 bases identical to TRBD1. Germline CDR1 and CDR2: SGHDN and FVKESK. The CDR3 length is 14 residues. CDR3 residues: CASSHGRASRGQFF. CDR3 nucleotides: TGTGCCAGCAGCCATGGAAGGGCGTCGAGGGGGCAGTTTTTC.

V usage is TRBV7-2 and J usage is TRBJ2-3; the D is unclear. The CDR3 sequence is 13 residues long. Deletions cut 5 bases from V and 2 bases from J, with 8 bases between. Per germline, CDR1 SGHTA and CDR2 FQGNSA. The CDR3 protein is CASSRWITDTQYF. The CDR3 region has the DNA TGTGCCAGCAGCCGGTGGATCACAGATACGCAGTATTTT. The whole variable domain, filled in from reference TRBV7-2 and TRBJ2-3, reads GAGVSQSPSNKVTEKGKDVELRCDPISGHTALYWYRQSLGQGLEFLIYFQGNSAPDKSGLPSDRFSAERTGGSVSTLTIQRTQQEDSAVYLCASSRWITDTQYFGPGTRLTVL.

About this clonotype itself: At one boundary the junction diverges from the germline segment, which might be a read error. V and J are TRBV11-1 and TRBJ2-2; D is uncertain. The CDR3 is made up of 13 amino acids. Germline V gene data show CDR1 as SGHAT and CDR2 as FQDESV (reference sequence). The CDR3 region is CGSNFWDTGELFF. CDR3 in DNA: TGTGGCAGCAATTTTTGGGATACCGGGGAGCTGTTTTTT.

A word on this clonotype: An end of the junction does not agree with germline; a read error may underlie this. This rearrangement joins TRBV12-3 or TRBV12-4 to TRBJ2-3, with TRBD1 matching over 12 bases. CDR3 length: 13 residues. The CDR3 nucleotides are TGTGCCAGCAGGGGGACAGGGGGCTTTACGCAGAATTTT. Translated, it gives CASRGTGGFTQNF.

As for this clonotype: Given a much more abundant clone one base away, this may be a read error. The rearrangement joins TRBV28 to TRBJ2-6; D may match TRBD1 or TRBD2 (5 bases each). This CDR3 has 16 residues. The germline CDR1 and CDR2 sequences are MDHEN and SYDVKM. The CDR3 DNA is TGTGCCAGCACCCCTCGGGAATTTTCTGGGGCCAACGTCCCGACTTTC. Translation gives CASTPREFSGANVPTF. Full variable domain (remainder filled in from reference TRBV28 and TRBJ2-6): DVKVTQSSRYLVKRTGEKVFLECVQDMDHENMFWYRQDPGLGLRLIYFSYDVKMKEKGDIPEGYSVSREKKERFSLILESASTNQTSMYLCASTPREFSGANVPTFGAGSRLTVL.

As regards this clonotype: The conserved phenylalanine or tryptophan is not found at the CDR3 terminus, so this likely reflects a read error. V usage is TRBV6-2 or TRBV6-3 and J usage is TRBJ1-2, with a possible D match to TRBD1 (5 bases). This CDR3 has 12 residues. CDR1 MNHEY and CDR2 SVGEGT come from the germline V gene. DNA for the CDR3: TGTGCCAGCAGCCCAACAGGCTATGGTTACACCATC. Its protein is CASSPTGYGYTI.

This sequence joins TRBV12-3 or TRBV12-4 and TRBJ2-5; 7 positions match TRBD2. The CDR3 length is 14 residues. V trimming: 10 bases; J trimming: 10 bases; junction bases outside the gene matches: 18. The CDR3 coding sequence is TGTGCCATCTTCCCCCGGGAGGATCTGTTGATCCAGTACTTC. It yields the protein CAIFPREDLLIQYF.

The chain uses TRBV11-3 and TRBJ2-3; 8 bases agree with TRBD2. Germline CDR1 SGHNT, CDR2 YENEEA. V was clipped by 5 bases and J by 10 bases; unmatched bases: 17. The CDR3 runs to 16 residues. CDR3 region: CASSGSPAGGVDAQYF. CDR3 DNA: TGTGCCAGCAGCGGTAGCCCGGCGGGAGGTGTGGATGCGCAGTATTTT. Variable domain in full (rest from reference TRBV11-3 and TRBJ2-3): EAGVVQSPRYKIIEKKQPVAFWCNPISGHNTLYWYLQNLGQGPELLIRYENEEAVDDSQLPKDRFSAERLKGVDSTLKIQPAELGDSAVYLCASSGSPAGGVDAQYFGPGTRLTVL.

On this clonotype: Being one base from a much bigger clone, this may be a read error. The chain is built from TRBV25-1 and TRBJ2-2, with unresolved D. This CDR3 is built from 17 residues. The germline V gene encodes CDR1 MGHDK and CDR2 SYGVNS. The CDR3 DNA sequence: TGTGCCTGCAGGAAAGGAGACATTCTCGCGAACACCGGGGAGCTGTTTTTT. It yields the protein CACRKGDILANTGELFF.

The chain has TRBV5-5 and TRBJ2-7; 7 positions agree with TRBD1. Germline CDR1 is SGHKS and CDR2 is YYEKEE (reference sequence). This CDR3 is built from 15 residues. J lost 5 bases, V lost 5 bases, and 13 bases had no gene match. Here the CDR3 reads CASSLSGTEGNEQYF. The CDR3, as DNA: TGTGCCAGCAGTTTGTCCGGGACAGAGGGCAACGAGCAGTACTTC.

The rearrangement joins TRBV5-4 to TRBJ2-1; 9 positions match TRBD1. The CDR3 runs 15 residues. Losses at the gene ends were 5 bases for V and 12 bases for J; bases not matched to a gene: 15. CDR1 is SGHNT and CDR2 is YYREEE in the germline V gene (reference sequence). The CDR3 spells CASSPGTGWEIVQFF. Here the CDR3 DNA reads TGTGCCAGCAGTCCTGGGACAGGGTGGGAGATTGTGCAGTTCTTC.

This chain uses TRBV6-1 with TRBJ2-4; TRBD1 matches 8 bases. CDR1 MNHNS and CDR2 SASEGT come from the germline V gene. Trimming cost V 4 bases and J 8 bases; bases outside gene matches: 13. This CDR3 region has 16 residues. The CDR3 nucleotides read TGTGCCAGCAGTGTCACAGGGGGGTTCGGCGAAGACATTCAGTACTTC. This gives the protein CASSVTGGFGEDIQYF.

In DNA, the CDR3 is TGCAGCGTTGCTTGGCTAGCGGGCACAGATACGCAGTATTTT. Its translation is CSVAWLAGTDTQYF. This chain connects TRBV29-1 to TRBJ2-3, with 7 bases that match TRBD2. Trimming cost V 4 bases and J 1 base; bases outside gene matches: 5. Germline V gene data show CDR1 as SQVTM and CDR2 as ANQGSEA. The CDR3 has 14 residues.